This TCR beta chain was identified in a study of OX40 agonist ivuxolimab in advanced cancers. In germline, CDR1 is SGHAT, CDR2 FQNNGV. Trimming removed 5 bases at V and 5 bases at J, with 24 bases between. The CDR3 spans 17 residues. Sequencing was performed with immunoSEQ multiplex PCR; in TCRdb, only in-frame clones are kept and a portion is missing. The table records about 58,000 clones, 86% of them present only once. The sample was CD4+ or CD8+ T cells sorted from blood, taken in a trial of the OX40 agonist ivuxolimab. The chain employs TRBV11-2 and TRBJ1-1, with a possible D match to TRBD1 (6 bases). The receptor was derived from an adult with an advanced solid tumor such as melanoma, head and neck, liver or kidney cancer. CDR3 in amino acids: CASSLPSRPRGGTEAFF. The CDR3, as DNA: TGTGCCAGCAGCCTACCCTCCCGGCCCAGAGGGGGGACTGAAGCTTTCTTT.